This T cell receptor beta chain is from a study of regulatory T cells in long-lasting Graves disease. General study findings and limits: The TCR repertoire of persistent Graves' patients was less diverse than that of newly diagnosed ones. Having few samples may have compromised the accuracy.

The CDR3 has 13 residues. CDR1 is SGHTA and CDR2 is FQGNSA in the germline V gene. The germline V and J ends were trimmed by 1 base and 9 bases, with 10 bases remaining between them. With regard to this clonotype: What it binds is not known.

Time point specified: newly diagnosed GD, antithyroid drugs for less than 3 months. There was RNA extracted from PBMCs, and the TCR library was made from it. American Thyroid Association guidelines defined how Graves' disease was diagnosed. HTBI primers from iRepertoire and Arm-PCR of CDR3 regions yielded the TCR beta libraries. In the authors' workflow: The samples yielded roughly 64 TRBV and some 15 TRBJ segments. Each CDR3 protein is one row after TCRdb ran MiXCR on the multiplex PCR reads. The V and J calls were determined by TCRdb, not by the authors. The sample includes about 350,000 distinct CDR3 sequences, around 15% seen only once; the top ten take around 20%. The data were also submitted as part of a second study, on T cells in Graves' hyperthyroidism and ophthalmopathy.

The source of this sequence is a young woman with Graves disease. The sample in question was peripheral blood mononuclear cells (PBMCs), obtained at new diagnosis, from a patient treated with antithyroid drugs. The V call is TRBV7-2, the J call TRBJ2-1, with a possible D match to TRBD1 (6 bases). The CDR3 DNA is TGTGCCAGCAGCTTAGGGATAGGGGGTGAGCAGTTCTTC. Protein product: CASSLGIGGEQFF.